The T cell receptor (beta chain) described here comes from a study of T-cell reconstitution after alpha-beta-depleted transplantation in children. Unique molecular identifiers were incorporated when the TCRbeta library was constructed. One entry per CDR3 protein, called by TCRdb with MiXCR from the PCR reads. The table records hundreds of thousands of distinct CDR3 sequences, approximately 9% of them present only once. V lost 7 bases and J 6 bases, leaving 15 bases between the germline ends. The length of the CDR3 is 12 residues. The V gene's germline CDR1 is SQVTM and CDR2 ANQGSEA. The clonotype was recovered from a human donor who donated a stem cell graft to a child with acute lymphoblastic leukemia. V gene TRBV29-1 combines with J gene TRBJ1-1; D uncertain. This material consisted of PBMCs from the stem cell graft donor, taken from the stem cell graft. The DNA for the CDR3 is TGCAGCGCTCTTCATCAAAATGCTGAAGCTTTCTTT. Translation gives CSALHQNAEAFF. The full variable domain, rest sourced from reference TRBV29-1 and TRBJ1-1, is SAVISQKPSRDICQRGTSLTIQCQVDSQVTMMFWYRQQPGQSLTLIATANQGSEATYESGFVIDKFPISRPNLTFSTLTVSNMSPEDSSIYLCSALHQNAEAFFGQGTRLTVV.